A selection of T cell receptor beta chains follows, all from one sample in a study of blood T cell repertoires in COVID-19. Only in-frame clones appear in the TCRdb table, and some are missing; sequencing was by immunoSEQ multiplex PCR. Altogether a few hundred thousand clones are present, more than 75% being singletons, with the ten largest covering roughly 9.4%. The sequencing sample was made of PBMCs or T cells enriched from blood (not recorded which). These receptor sequences come from a woman between 50 and 59 years old who had recovered from COVID-19. Both conserved end residues are part of each CDR3. The order of the fields is V gene, CDR3 protein.

V gene: TRBV19; CDR3 protein: CASSPVPGLNSYNEQFF
V gene: TRBV28; CDR3 protein: CASAYPSSSYNSPLHF
V gene: TRBV28; CDR3 protein: CASSRVRAGGRDTQYF
V gene: TRBV10-3; CDR3 protein: CAIRPPGQGSTEAFF
V gene: TRBV25-1; CDR3 protein: CASGGTGRDQPQHF
V gene: TRBV6-5; CDR3 protein: CASSFSWSRHTEAFF
V gene: TRBV27; CDR3 protein: CASSPPGRNSPLHF
V gene: TRBV19; CDR3 protein: CASNTDRASNQPQHF
V gene: TRBV5-6; CDR3 protein: CASSLGGARGYTF
V gene: TRBV20-1; CDR3 protein: CSASKGADGYTF
V gene: TRBV28; CDR3 protein: CATMKTGYGYTF
V gene: TRBV6-5; CDR3 protein: CASRLGQGLEAFF
V gene: TRBV23-1; CDR3 protein: CASSHPTGAINQPQHF
V gene: TRBV7-3; CDR3 protein: CASSDAQGRETQYF
V gene: TRBV3-1/TRBV3-2; CDR3 protein: CASSSSPGTLSYEQYF
V gene: TRBV12-3/TRBV12-4; CDR3 protein: CASSLGSRGEAFF
V gene: TRBV24-1; CDR3 protein: CATSDSTPGGPDTQYF
V gene: TRBV2; CDR3 protein: CASRDSPINTEAFF
V gene: TRBV28; CDR3 protein: CASSLMHYTEAFF
V gene: TRBV19; CDR3 protein: CASNGQGASPLHF
V gene: TRBV2; CDR3 protein: CASKGRGSQPRAFF
V gene: TRBV4-1; CDR3 protein: CASSQVSGLNTEAFF
V gene: TRBV5-1; CDR3 protein: CASSLRFEGNTEAFF
V gene: TRBV6-1; CDR3 protein: CASSEPRGRGNTIYF
V gene: TRBV6-5; CDR3 protein: CASKGTATSPLHF
V gene: TRBV5-1; CDR3 protein: CASSDIPGTGNTIYF
V gene: TRBV9; CDR3 protein: CASSAWTGSNEQFF
V gene: TRBV2; CDR3 protein: CASTGQYNTGELFF
V gene: TRBV2; CDR3 protein: CASSPPGLARTDTQYF
V gene: TRBV3-1/TRBV3-2; CDR3 protein: CASSPGGLETQYF
V gene: TRBV10-3; CDR3 protein: CAISQQGAIYGYTF
V gene: TRBV30; CDR3 protein: CAWSAQGLGEQYF
V gene: TRBV18; CDR3 protein: CASSSDRHQPQHF
V gene: TRBV7-2; CDR3 protein: CASSLRTGRGTGELFF
V gene: TRBV10-1; CDR3 protein: CASSELAGHYGYTF
V gene: TRBV6-5; CDR3 protein: CASSYDRGRSSPLHF
V gene: TRBV28; CDR3 protein: CASSSPSGEQYF
V gene: TRBV6-1; CDR3 protein: CASSDSGGVEAFF
V gene: TRBV7-9; CDR3 protein: CASSLVLSTNEKLFF
V gene: TRBV6-5; CDR3 protein: CASRAWNTEAFF
V gene: TRBV11-2; CDR3 protein: CASSLDLGDGYTF
V gene: TRBV11-2; CDR3 protein: CASSPRAGALNEKLFF
V gene: TRBV18; CDR3 protein: CASSPSPGGLYGYTF
V gene: TRBV12-3/TRBV12-4; CDR3 protein: CASSWDRDTEAFF
V gene: TRBV30; CDR3 protein: CACHNTGTEYGYTF